The 4 T cell receptor beta chains in this list originate from one sample, sequenced in a study of beta chain features in type 1 diabetes. These receptors' antigens are unknown. All of the isolated RNA was reverse transcribed, so expressed TCRB transcripts were sequenced. Using immunoSEQ multiplex PCR, the repertoire was profiled, and TCRdb retains in-frame clones only, with some absent. The top ten hold more than 0.015% of the sample, which has around 250,000 clones, over 11% seen once. Study-wide results and limits: TCRB CDR3 length was moderately but significantly reduced in all four CD4+ subsets of Type 1 diabetes patients.

Source material: naive CD4+ T cells from blood. These receptors originate from a man aged 25 to 40 with type 1 diabetes.

The chain is built from TRBV5-1 and TRBJ2-3; a possible D gene is TRBD2 (5 bases). V was pared by 1 base and J by 1 base, with 13 bases between. Germline CDR1 reads SGHRS; CDR2 reads YFSETQ. The CDR3 runs to 16 residues. The chain's CDR3 is CASSLMGGGGTDTQYF. The CDR3 region has the DNA TGCGCCAGCAGCTTGATGGGCGGAGGTGGCACAGATACGCAGTATTTT.

The rearrangement links TRBV29-1 to TRBJ2-3, with 14 bases that match TRBD2. This CDR3 has 14 residues. V was pared by 7 bases and J by 8 bases, with 8 bases of the junction left unmatched. Germline CDR1 and CDR2: SQVTM and ANQGSEA. The CDR3 spells CSAGTSGSKGTQYF. In DNA form, the CDR3 reads TGCAGCGCCGGGACTAGCGGGAGTAAGGGTACGCAGTATTTT.

A few counts support this clone. The rearrangement links TRBV7-2 to TRBJ1-5, with D perhaps TRBD1 (5 bases). The V end lost 5 bases, the J end lost 3 bases, and 11 bases lay between the germline ends. The CDR3 covers 14 residues. Per germline, CDR1 SGHTA and CDR2 FQGNSA. CDR3 DNA: TGTGCCAGCAGCCCCGACAGACTCAATCAGCCCCAGCATTTT. This codes for CASSPDRLNQPQHF.

This clone was counted only a few times. The V call is TRBV4-2, the J call TRBJ1-2; 10 positions agree with TRBD1. The CDR3 runs to 14 residues. The V segment lost 0 bases and the J segment 8 bases; nucleotides outside the gene matches: 3. Germline V lookup: CDR1 LGHNA, CDR2 YNFKEQ. CDR3 sequence: CASSQEDRGRGYTF. The CDR3, as DNA: TGTGCCAGCAGCCAAGAAGACAGGGGGCGAGGCTACACCTTC.